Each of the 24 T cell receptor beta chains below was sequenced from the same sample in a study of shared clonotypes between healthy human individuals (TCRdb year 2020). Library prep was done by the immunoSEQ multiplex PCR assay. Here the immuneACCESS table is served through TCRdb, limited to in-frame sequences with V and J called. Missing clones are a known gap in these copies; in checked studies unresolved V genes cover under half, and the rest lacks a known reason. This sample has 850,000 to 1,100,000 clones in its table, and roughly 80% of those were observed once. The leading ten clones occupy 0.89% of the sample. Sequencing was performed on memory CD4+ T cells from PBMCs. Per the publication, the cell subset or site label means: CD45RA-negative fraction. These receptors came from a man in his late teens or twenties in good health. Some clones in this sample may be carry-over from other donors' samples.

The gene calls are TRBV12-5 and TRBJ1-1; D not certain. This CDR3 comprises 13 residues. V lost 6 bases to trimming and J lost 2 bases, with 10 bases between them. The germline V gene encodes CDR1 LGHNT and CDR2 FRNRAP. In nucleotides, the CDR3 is TGTGCTAGTGGCAGGTCCCCTAACACTGAAGCTTTCTTT. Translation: CASGRSPNTEAFF.

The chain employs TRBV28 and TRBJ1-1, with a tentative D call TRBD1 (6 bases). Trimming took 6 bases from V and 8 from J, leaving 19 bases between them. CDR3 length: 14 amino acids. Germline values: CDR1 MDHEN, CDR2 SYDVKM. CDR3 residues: CASSYSQGFIEAFF. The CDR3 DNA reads TGTGCCAGCAGCTATTCCCAGGGGTTTATCGAAGCTTTCTTT.

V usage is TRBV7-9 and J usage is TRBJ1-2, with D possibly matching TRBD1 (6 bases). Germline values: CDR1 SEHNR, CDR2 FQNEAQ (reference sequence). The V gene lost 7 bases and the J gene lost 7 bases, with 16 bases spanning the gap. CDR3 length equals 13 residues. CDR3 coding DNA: TGTGCCAGCACCTCACAGGGAAGAATTGGCTACACCTTC. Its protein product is CASTSQGRIGYTF.

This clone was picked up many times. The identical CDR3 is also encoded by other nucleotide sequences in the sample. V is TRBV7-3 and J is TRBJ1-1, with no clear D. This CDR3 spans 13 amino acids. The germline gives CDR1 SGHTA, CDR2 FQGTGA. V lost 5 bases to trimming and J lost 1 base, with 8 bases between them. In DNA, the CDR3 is TGTGCCAGCAGCCAACAGCCGAACACTGAAGCTTTCTTT. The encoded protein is CASSQQPNTEAFF.

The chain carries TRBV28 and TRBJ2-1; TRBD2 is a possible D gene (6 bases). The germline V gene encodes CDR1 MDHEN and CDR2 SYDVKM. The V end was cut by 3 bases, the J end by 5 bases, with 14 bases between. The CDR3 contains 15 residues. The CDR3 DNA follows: TGTGCCAGCAGTTTCCGGGACTCGCAGAACAATGAGCAGTTCTTC. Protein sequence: CASSFRDSQNNEQFF. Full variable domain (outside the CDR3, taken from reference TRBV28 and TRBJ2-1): DVKVTQSSRYLVKRTGEKVFLECVQDMDHENMFWYRQDPGLGLRLIYFSYDVKMKEKGDIPEGYSVSREKKERFSLILESASTNQTSMYLCASSFRDSQNNEQFFGPGTRLTVL.

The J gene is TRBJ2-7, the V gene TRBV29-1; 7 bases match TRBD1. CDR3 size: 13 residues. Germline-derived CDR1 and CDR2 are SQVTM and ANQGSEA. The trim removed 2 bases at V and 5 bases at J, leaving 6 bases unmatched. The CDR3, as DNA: TGCAGCGTTGAACGGGCAGGGGGAGACGAGCAGTACTTC. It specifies CSVERAGGDEQYF.

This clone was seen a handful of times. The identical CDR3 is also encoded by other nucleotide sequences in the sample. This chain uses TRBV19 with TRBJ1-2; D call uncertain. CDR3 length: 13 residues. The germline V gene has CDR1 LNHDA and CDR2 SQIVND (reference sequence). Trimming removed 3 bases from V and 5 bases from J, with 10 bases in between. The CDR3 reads CASSIGRRYGYTF. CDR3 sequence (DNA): TGTGCCAGTAGTATCGGCAGACGTTATGGCTACACCTTC.

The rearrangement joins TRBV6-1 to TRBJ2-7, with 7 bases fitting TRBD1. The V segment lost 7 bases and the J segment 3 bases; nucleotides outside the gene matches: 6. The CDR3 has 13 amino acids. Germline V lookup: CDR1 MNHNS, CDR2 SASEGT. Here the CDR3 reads CASTRTGLYEQYF. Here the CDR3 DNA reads TGTGCCAGCACGAGGACAGGACTCTACGAGCAGTACTTC.

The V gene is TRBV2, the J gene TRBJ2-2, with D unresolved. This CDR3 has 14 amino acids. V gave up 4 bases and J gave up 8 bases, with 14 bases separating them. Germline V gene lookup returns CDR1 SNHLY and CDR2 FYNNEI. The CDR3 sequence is CASSVASVGGELFF. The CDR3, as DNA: TGTGCCAGCAGTGTCGCCTCAGTCGGGGGGGAGCTGTTTTTT.

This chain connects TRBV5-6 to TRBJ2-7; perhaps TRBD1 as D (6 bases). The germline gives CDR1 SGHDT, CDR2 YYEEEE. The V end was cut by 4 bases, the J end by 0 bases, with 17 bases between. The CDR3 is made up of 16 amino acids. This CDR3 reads CASSEQGFFSSYEQYF. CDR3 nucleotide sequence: TGTGCCAGCAGCGAACAGGGATTTTTTAGCTCCTACGAGCAGTACTTC. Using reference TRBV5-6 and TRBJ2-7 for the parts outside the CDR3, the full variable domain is DAGVTQSPTHLIKTRGQQVTLRCSPKSGHDTVSWYQQALGQGPQFIFQYYEEEERQRGNFPDRFSGHQFPNYSSELNVNALLLGDSALYLCASSEQGFFSSYEQYFGPGTRLTVT.

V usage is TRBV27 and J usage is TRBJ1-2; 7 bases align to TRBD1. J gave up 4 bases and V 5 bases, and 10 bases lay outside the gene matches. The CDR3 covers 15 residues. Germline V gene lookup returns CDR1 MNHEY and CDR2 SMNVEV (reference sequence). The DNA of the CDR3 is TGTGCCAGCAGTCCCGGACAGGATCTAGGCTATGGCTACACCTTC. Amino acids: CASSPGQDLGYGYTF.

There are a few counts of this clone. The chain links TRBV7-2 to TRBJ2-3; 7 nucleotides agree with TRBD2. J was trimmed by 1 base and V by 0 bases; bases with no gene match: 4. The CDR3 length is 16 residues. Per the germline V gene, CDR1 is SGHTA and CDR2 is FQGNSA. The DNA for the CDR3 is TGTGCCAGCAGCTTAGCCCCTCTAGCGGGCACAGATACGCAGTATTTT. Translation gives CASSLAPLAGTDTQYF.

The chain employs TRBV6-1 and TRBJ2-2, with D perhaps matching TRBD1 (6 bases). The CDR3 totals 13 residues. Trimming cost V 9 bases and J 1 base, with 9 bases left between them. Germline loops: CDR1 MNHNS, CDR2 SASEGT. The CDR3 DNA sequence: TGTGCCAGTTCGACAGGGAACACCGGGGAGCTGTTTTTT. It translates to CASSTGNTGELFF.

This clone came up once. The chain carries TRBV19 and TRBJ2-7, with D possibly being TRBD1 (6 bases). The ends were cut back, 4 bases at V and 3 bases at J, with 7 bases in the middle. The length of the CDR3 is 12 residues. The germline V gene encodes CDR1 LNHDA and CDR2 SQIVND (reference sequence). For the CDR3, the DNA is TGTGCCAGTAGTAGGGACAACTACGAGCAGTACTTC. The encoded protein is CASSRDNYEQYF.

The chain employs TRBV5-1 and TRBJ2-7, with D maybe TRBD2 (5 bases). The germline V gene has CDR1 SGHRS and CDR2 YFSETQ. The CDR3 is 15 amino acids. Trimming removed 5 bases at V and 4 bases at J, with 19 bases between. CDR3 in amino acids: CASSLTAGVKYEQYF. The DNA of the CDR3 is TGCGCCAGCAGTCTCACGGCGGGCGTAAAGTACGAGCAGTACTTC.

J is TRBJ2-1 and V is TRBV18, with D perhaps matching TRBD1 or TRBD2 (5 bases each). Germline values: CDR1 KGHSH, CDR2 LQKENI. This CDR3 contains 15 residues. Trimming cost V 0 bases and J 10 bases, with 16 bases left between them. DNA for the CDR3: TGTGCCAGCTCACCACCGGGGCGGGCCACTATAGAGCAGTTCTTC. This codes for CASSPPGRATIEQFF.

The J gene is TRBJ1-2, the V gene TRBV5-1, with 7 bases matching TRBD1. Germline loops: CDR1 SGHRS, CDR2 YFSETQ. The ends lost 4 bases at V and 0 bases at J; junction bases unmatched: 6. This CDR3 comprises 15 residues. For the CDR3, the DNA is TGCGCCAGCAGCCCGACGGGACAGACTAACTATGGCTACACCTTC. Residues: CASSPTGQTNYGYTF. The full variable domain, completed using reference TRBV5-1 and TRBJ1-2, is KAGVTQTPRYLIKTRGQQVTLSCSPISGHRSVSWYQQTPGQGLQFLFEYFSETQRNKGNFPGRFSGRQFSNSRSEMNVSTLELGDSALYLCASSPTGQTNYGYTFGSGTRLTVV.

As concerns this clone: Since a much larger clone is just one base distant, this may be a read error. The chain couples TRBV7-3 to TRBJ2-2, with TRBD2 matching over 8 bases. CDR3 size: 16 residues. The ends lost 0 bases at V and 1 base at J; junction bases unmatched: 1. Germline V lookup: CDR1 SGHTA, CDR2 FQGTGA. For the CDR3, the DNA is TGTGCCAGCAGCTTAACTAGCGGGATGAACACCGGGGAGCTGTTTTTT. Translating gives CASSLTSGMNTGELFF.

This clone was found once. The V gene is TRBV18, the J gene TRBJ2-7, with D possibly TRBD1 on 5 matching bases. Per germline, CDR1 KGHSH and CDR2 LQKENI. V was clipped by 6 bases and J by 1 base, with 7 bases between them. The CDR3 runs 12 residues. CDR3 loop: CASSQGSYEQYF. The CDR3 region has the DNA TGTGCCAGCTCCCAGGGATCCTACGAGCAGTACTTC.

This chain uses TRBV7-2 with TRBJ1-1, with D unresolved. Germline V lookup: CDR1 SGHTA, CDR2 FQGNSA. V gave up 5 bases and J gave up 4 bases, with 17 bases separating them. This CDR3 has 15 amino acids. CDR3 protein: CASSLRVGAGTEAFF. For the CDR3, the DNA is TGTGCCAGCAGCCTAAGGGTGGGCGCGGGCACTGAAGCTTTCTTT.

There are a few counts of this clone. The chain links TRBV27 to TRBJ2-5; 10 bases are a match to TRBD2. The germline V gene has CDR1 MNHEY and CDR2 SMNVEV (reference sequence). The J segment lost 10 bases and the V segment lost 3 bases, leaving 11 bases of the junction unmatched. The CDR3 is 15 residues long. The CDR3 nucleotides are TGTGCCAGCAGTTTGGAGGCTAGCGGGAGTGAGGTCCAGTACTTC. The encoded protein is CASSLEASGSEVQYF.

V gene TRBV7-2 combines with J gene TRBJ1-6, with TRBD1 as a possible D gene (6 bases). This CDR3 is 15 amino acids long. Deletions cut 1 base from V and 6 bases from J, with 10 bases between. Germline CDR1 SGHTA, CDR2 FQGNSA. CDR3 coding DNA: TGTGCCAGCAGCTTAGAGCAACAGGGTAATTCACCCCTCCACTTT. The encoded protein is CASSLEQQGNSPLHF.

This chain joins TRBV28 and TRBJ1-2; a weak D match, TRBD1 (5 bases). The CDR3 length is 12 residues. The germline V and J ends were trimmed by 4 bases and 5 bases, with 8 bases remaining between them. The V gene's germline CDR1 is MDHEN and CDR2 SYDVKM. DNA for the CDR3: TGTGCCAGCAGTTCAGGACATTATGGCTACACCTTC. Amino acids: CASSSGHYGYTF.

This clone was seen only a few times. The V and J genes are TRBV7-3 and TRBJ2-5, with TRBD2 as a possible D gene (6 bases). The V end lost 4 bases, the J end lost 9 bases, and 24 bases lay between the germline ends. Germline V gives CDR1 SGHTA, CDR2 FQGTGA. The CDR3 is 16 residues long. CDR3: CASSSQPTFTTGAQYF. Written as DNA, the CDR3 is TGTGCCAGCAGCTCCCAGCCCACGTTCACCACGGGGGCCCAGTACTTC.